Sequencing of this T cell receptor (beta chain) was carried out in a study of neurological immune-mediated disorders. Time point indicated: longitudinal time-point 2. A total of 2 million PBMCs stored at -80 degrees C provided the unsorted libraries. The cDNA came from 5'RACE, which used 10-nucleotide random UMIs. Every sequencing run generated over 180 million TCR-beta sequences from 15-18 subjects. TCRdb called the 5' RACE reads again in MiXCR, with one record for every CDR3 protein. The repertoire has some 30,000 distinct CDR3 sequences, around an eighth of them found once; the top ten carry about 2.5%. This clonotype was seen repeatedly, ten times or more. Sequencing was carried out using PBMCs. The TCR originated in a woman aged 40 to 55 in good health.

The CDR3 protein is CASSVEVYNEQFF. The CDR3 DNA follows: TGTGCCAGCAGCGTAGAAGTCTACAATGAGCAGTTCTTC. This chain connects TRBV9 to TRBJ2-1; no firm D call. CDR1 and CDR2 from the germline V gene are SGDLS and YYNGEE. Trimming removed 0 bases at V and 3 bases at J, with 4 bases between. The CDR3 spans 13 residues.